The text below deals with one T cell receptor beta chain. The CDR3 is made up of 13 amino acids. V dropped 1 base and J dropped 7 bases, with 8 bases sitting between them. CDR1 PRHDT and CDR2 FYEKMQ come from the germline V gene (reference sequence). This record belongs to a study of T cell responses to AZD1222 COVID-19 vaccine. Measured with immunoSEQ multiplex PCR; TCRdb has only the in-frame clones, and not every one. The data show over 100,000 clones, around 90% seen once. The sequence derives from an adult in good health. The sample consisted of peripheral blood, taken on day 0 of AZD1222 vaccination. The V call is TRBV13, the J call TRBJ1-5, with no clear D. CDR3 sequence (DNA): TGTGCCAGCAGCTTAGAGGGAAAACAGCCCCAGCATTTT. Translated, it gives CASSLEGKQPQHF.